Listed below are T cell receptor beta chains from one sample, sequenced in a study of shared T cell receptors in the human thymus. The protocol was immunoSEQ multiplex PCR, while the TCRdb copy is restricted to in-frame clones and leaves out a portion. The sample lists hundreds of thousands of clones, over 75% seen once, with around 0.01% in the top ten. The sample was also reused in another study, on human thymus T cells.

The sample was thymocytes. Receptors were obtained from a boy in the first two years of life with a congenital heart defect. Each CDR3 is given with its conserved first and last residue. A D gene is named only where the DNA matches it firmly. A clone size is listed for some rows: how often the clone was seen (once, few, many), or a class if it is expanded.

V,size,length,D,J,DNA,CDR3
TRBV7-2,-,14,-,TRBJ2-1,TGTGCCAGCAGCTCCCCGGGACTGTACAATGAGCAGTTCTTC,CASSSPGLYNEQFF
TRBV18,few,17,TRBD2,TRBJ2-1,TGTGCCAGCTCACCACCGAGCAGCGGGGGTCCATACAATGAGCAGTTCTTC,CASSPPSSGGPYNEQFF
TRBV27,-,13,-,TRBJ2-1,TGTGCCAGCAGTTTAGGGCAGGTCAATGAGCAGTTCTTC,CASSLGQVNEQFF
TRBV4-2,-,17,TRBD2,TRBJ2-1,TGTGCCAGCAGCCAAGCCGGGACTAGCGGGAGTGGGGGTGAGCAGTTCTTC,CASSQAGTSGSGGEQFF
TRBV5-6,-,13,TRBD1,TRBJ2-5,TGTGCCAGCAGACGAGGGACAGGGGAGACCCAGTACTTC,CASRRGTGETQYF
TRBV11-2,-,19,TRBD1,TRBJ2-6,TGTGCCAGCAGCTTAGCTGCGACAGGGGTCCCATCTGGGGCCAACGTCCTGACTTTC,CASSLAATGVPSGANVLTF
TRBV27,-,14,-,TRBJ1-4,TGTGCCAGCAGTTCCTATTACCTAGGAGAAAAACTGTTTTTT,CASSSYYLGEKLFF
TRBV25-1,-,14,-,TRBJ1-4,TGTGCCAGCAGTGAGTCCTCGTATAATGAAAAACTGTTTTTT,CASSESSYNEKLFF
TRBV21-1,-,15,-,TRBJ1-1,TGTGCCAGCAGCAACGAGGGAGGGAGGAACACTGAAGCTTTCTTT,CASSNEGGRNTEAFF
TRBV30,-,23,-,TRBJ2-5,TGTGCCTGGAGTAATCACGACCTCACTCCGGCAGACCTGATCGAGGGAGTGGCGAAGACCCAGTACTTC,CAWSNHDLTPADLIEGVAKTQYF
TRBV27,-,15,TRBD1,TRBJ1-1,TGTGCCAGCAGTGTACAGGGGGCGTTGAACACTGAAGCTTTCTTT,CASSVQGALNTEAFF
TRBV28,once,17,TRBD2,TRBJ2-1,TGTGCCAGCAGACTACCGGGACTAGCGGGAGGGGGGCGTGAGCAGTTCTTC,CASRLPGLAGGGREQFF
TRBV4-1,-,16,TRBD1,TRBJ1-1,TGCGCCAGCAGCCAATCCCGGGACAGGAGGAACACTGAAGCTTTCTTT,CASSQSRDRRNTEAFF
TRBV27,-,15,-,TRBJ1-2,TGTGCCAGCAGTTTGGGCCAGGGCTCCAACTATGGCTACACCTTC,CASSLGQGSNYGYTF
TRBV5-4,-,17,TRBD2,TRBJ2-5,TGTGCCAGCAGCTTGTCCGAGAGCGGGAGGGCCTGGGAGACCCAGTACTTC,CASSLSESGRAWETQYF
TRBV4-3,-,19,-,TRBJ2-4,TGCGCCAGCAGCCAAGATTTGAGGCGTGGGTGGTTGACCAAAAACATTCAGTACTTC,CASSQDLRRGWLTKNIQYF
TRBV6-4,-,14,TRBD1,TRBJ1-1,TGTGCCAGCAGTGACGGGACAGGCAACACTGAAGCTTTCTTT,CASSDGTGNTEAFF
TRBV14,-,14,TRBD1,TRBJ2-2,TGTGCCAGCAGCGGACAGGGCGGCACCGGGGAGCTGTTTTTT,CASSGQGGTGELFF
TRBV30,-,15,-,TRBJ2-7,TGTGCCTGGAGTGGGGCAGGCACCCCTTCCTACGAGCAGTACTTC,CAWSGAGTPSYEQYF
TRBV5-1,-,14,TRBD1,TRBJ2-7,TGCGCCAGCAGCCTGGGGACAGTCCCTTACGAGCAGTACTTC,CASSLGTVPYEQYF
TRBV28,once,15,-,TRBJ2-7,TGTGCCAGCAGTTTAAGGACTGGCCGAGGACACGAGCAGTACTTC,CASSLRTGRGHEQYF
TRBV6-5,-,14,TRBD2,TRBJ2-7,TGTGCCAGCAGAGGGAGGGTGTACTCCTACGAGCAGTACTTC,CASRGRVYSYEQYF
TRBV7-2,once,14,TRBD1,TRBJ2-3,TGTGCCAGCAGTGGCGGGTACAGGGACAGTACGCAGTATTTT,CASSGGYRDSTQYF
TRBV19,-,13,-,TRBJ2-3,TGTGCCAGTAGTAACAGCCGCCGGGATACGCAGTATTTT,CASSNSRRDTQYF
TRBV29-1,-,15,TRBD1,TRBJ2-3,TGCAGCGCCTGCCGGGACAGGGGGCGTTCAGATACGCAGTATTTT,CSACRDRGRSDTQYF
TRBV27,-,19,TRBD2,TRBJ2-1,TGTGCCAGCAGTTTGAGAACACGGACTAGCGGGAGGGCCGTCAATGAGCAGTTCTTC,CASSLRTRTSGRAVNEQFF
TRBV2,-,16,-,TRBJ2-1,TGTGCCAGCAGTGATTCGTTAGCGGACTCCTACAATGAGCAGTTCTTC,CASSDSLADSYNEQFF
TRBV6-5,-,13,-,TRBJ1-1,TGTGCCAGCAGCCCCCACAGGTACACTGAAGCTTTCTTT,CASSPHRYTEAFF
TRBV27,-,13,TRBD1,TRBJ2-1,TGTGCCAGCACAACAGGGGGCTCAAATGAGCAGTTCTTC,CASTTGGSNEQFF
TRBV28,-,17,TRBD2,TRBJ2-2,TGTGCCAGCAGTTTGGTACTAGCGGGAGGCCGGATCGGGGAGCTGTTTTTT,CASSLVLAGGRIGELFF
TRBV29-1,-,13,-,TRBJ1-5,TGCAGCGTTACAGGGTCAAGGGATCAGCCCCAGCATTTT,CSVTGSRDQPQHF
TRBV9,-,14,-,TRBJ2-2,TGTGCCAGCAGCGTAGTAGCATCCACCGGGGAGCTGTTTTTT,CASSVVASTGELFF
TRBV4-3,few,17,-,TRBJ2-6,TGCGCCAGCAGCCAAGAAAGACAGACAGCTGGGGCCAACGTCCTGACTTTC,CASSQERQTAGANVLTF
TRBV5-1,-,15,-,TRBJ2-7,TGCGCCAGCAGCTTGATGGGGGCCCCCTCCTACGAGCAGTACTTC,CASSLMGAPSYEQYF
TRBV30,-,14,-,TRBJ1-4,TGTGCCTGGAGTGTACTCAGGGGCGCCGAAAAACTGTTTTTT,CAWSVLRGAEKLFF
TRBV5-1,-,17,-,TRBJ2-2,TGCGCCAGCAGCTACAATTCCAGGAGGGGATATACCGGGGAGCTGTTTTTT,CASSYNSRRGYTGELFF
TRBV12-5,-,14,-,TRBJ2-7,TGTGCTAGTGGTTTTGACCCGCGGACCTACGAGCAGTACTTC,CASGFDPRTYEQYF
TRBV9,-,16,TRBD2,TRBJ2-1,TGTGCCAGCAGCGTTTTGGTTAGCGGGACTTACAATGAGCAGTTCTTC,CASSVLVSGTYNEQFF
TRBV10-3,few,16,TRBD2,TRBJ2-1,TGTGCCATCAGTGAGTCAAGAGCGGGAGGGGACAATGAGCAGTTCTTC,CAISESRAGGDNEQFF
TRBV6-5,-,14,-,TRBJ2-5,TGTGCCAGCAGTTACGGGTCCAGGAAAGAGACCCAGTACTTC,CASSYGSRKETQYF
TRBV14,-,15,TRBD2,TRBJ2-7,TGTGCCAGCAGCGCTAGCGGGTTGGTCTCCTACGAGCAGTACTTC,CASSASGLVSYEQYF
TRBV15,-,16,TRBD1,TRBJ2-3,TGTGCCACCAGCAGAGCCTCAGGGGGCCGCACAGATACGCAGTATTTT,CATSRASGGRTDTQYF
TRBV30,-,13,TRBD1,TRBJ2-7,TGTGCCTACAAGACAGGGGGCGGCTACGAGCAGTACTTC,CAYKTGGGYEQYF
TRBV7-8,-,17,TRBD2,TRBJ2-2,TGTGCCAGCAGCTTAGCGCGTCTAGCGGCGAACACCGGGGAGCTGTTTTTT,CASSLARLAANTGELFF
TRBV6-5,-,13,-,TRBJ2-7,TGTGCCAGCAGCCGAGGTCCTTCCTACGAGCAGTACTTC,CASSRGPSYEQYF
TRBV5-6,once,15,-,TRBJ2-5,TGTGCCAGCAGCCCCCGGAGGATGCGGAAAGAGACCCAGTACTTC,CASSPRRMRKETQYF
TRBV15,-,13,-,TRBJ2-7,TGTGCCACCACTAGCGTCACCTCCTACGAGCAGTACTTC,CATTSVTSYEQYF
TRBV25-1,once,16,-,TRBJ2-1,TGTGCCAGCCCCCCACACGGGAGACCAACCTACAATGAGCAGTTCTTC,CASPPHGRPTYNEQFF
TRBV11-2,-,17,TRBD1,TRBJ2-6,TGTGCCAGCAGGGACGGACAGGGAGCCTCTGGGGCCAACGTCCTGACTTTC,CASRDGQGASGANVLTF
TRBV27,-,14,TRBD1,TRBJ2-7,TGTGCCAGCAGTCCAAGACAGGGTTCCTACGAGCAGTACTTC,CASSPRQGSYEQYF
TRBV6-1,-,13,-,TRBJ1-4,TGTGCCAGCAGGGCCGCAACTAATGAAAAACTGTTTTTT,CASRAATNEKLFF
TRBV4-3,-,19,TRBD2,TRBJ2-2,TGCGCCAGCAGCCAAATCCGGGGACTAGCGGGAGAGGGGACCGGGGAGCTGTTTTTT,CASSQIRGLAGEGTGELFF
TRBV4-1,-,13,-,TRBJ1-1,TGCGCCAGCAGCTCAAGGGGGAACACTGAAGCTTTCTTT,CASSSRGNTEAFF
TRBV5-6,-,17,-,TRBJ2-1,TGTGCCAGCAGCTTCCGTACTGGGCTCGGTCTCTACAATGAGCAGTTCTTC,CASSFRTGLGLYNEQFF
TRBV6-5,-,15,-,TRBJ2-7,TGTGCCAGCAGTTACTTCGGGACAACCCCTTACGAGCAGTACTTC,CASSYFGTTPYEQYF